This passage covers 15 T cell receptor beta chains from one sample sequenced in a study of T cell repertoires in cytomegalovirus infection. No antigen is known for these receptors. One entry per CDR3 protein results from TCRdb running MiXCR on the reads. Here the sample spans about 480,000 distinct CDR3 sequences, roughly 34% being singletons. Material: cultured PBMCs, obtained from culture after CMV antigen stimulation. These receptors were obtained from a human donor in good health (CMV status not recorded). Some clones in this sample may be carry-over from other donors' samples.

This clonotype was seen at least ten times. This sequence joins TRBV4-2 and TRBJ2-3; 10 bases are shared with TRBD2. Trimming at V came to 0 bases and at J to 0 bases, leaving 6 bases not matched to a gene. Germline CDR1 LGHNA, CDR2 YNFKEQ. This CDR3 region has 18 residues. Here the CDR3 reads CASSQDQGLAESTDTQYF. The CDR3 DNA is TGTGCCAGCAGCCAAGATCAAGGACTAGCGGAAAGCACAGATACGCAGTATTTT.

This CDR3 is CSARDSLNTEAFF. CDR3 in DNA: TGCAGCGCCCGGGACAGCCTAAACACTGAAGCTTTCTTT. The chain recombines TRBV29-1 with TRBJ1-1; 7 bases are a match to TRBD1. Germline V gene data show CDR1 as SQVTM and CDR2 as ANQGSEA. This CDR3 is 13 amino acids long. With V trimmed by 7 bases and J by 2 bases, 7 bases remained unmatched.

The chain has TRBV10-3 and TRBJ2-5; D call uncertain. CDR3 length equals 13 residues. V lost 6 bases, J lost 5 bases, and 13 bases lay in between. The V gene's germline CDR1 is ENHRY and CDR2 SYGVKD. In nucleotides, the CDR3 is TGTGCCATCAGCTCGGACCGGGCGGAGACCCAGTACTTC. Translated: CAISSDRAETQYF.

The rearrangement joins TRBV15 to TRBJ1-1; the D is unclear. The CDR3 runs to 14 residues. V lost 0 bases, J lost 1 base, and 6 bases lay in between. Germline V gene sequence: CDR1 LNHNV, CDR2 YYDKDF (reference sequence). Written as DNA, the CDR3 is TGTGCCACCAGCAGAGATTCAGCGAACACTGAAGCTTTCTTT. Protein: CATSRDSANTEAFF.

The gene calls are TRBV4-2 and TRBJ1-1; D perhaps matches TRBD1 (6 bases). CDR1 and CDR2 from the germline V gene are LGHNA and YNFKEQ. The V end was cut by 0 bases, the J end by 7 bases, with 12 bases between. CDR3 length equals 14 residues. DNA of the CDR3: TGTGCCAGCAGCCAAGAAGTAGGGGGGGATGAAGCTTTCTTT. This codes for CASSQEVGGDEAFF.

This clonotype was seen a few times. V and J are TRBV6-5 and TRBJ1-3; D call uncertain. The V gene's germline CDR1 is MNHEY and CDR2 SVGAGI. V was pared by 6 bases and J by 0 bases, with 9 bases between. This CDR3 is built from 14 residues. This CDR3 reads CASRPPDSGNTIYF. The DNA for the CDR3 is TGTGCCAGCAGGCCCCCAGACTCTGGAAACACCATATATTTT.

This clonotype was observed a few times. The rearrangement uses TRBV7-2 and TRBJ2-2; D remains ambiguous. Trimming left V 5 bases short and J 5 bases short, with 21 bases between. CDR3 length: 17 amino acids. CDR1 is SGHTA and CDR2 is FQGNSA in the germline V gene. CDR3 coding DNA: TGTGCCAGCAGCCCCATCCAGTTGGCTATCCGAACCGGGGAGCTGTTTTTT. This translates into CASSPIQLAIRTGELFF.

This chain connects TRBV6-6 to TRBJ2-1; the D is unclear. The CDR3 sequence is 13 residues long. Per the germline V gene, CDR1 is MNHNY and CDR2 is SVGAGI (reference sequence). Trimming stripped 4 bases from V and 10 bases from J, with 14 bases between. The CDR3 coding sequence is TGTGCCAGCAGTTTATCGTATTATGGCGAGCAGTTCTTC. It encodes CASSLSYYGEQFF.

This clonotype was picked up many times. The CDR3 region is CASSLAGASGRLEQFF. The CDR3 DNA follows: TGTGCCAGCAGCTTAGCGGGGGCTAGCGGGAGACTTGAGCAGTTCTTC. This chain connects TRBV7-2 to TRBJ2-1; 10 bases fit TRBD2. Germline CDR1 is SGHTA and CDR2 is FQGNSA. The CDR3 is 16 amino acids. Trimming cost V 0 bases and J 9 bases; bases outside gene matches: 8.

This chain uses TRBV4-3 with TRBJ2-6; a possible D gene is TRBD2 (6 bases). CDR1 is LGHNA and CDR2 is YSLEER in the germline V gene. The length of the CDR3 is 15 residues. With 4 bases removed from V and 0 bases from J, the gap between germline ends came to 7 bases. The chain's CDR3 is CASSPEGSGANVLTF. DNA for the CDR3: TGCGCCAGCAGCCCGGAGGGCTCTGGGGCCAACGTCCTGACTTTC.

This clonotype was detected only a few times. The chain carries TRBV29-1 and TRBJ2-2; D gene ambiguous. The CDR3 runs 10 residues. In germline, CDR1 is SQVTM, CDR2 ANQGSEA. The V end was cut by 6 bases, the J end by 6 bases, with 5 bases between. CDR3 sequence (DNA): TGCAGCGTGGTTGCCGGGGAGCTGTTTTTT. Amino acids: CSVVAGELFF.

The genes are TRBV7-9 and TRBJ2-1, with D possibly being TRBD2 (7 bases). Trimming shortened V by 4 bases and J by 8 bases, and 15 bases separated the two germline ends. The CDR3 has 14 amino acids. In germline, CDR1 is SEHNR, CDR2 FQNEAQ (reference sequence). CDR3 loop: CASSWRGGSDEQFF. In nucleotides, the CDR3 is TGTGCCAGCAGCTGGAGGGGGGGCAGCGATGAGCAGTTCTTC. Full variable domain (rest looked up from reference TRBV7-9 and TRBJ2-1): DTGVSQNPRHKITKRGQNVTFRCDPISEHNRLYWYRQTLGQGPEFLTYFQNEAQLEKSRLLSDRFSAERPKGSFSTLEIQRTEQGDSAMYLCASSWRGGSDEQFFGPGTRLTVL.

This clonotype occurred once. The chain employs TRBV4-1 and TRBJ1-5; D is perhaps TRBD1 (6 bases). CDR3 length: 15 residues. Trimming removed 3 bases at V and 6 bases at J, with 15 bases between. CDR1 is MGHRA and CDR2 is YSYEKL in the germline V gene. CDR3 residues: CASSQGDIGGQPQHF. CDR3 nucleotides: TGCGCCAGCAGCCAGGGGGATATAGGGGGTCAGCCCCAGCATTTT.

There are a few counts of this clonotype. V usage is TRBV5-6 and J usage is TRBJ1-1; 11 bases agree with TRBD1. The length of the CDR3 is 14 residues. Germline V gene data show CDR1 as SGHDT and CDR2 as YYEEEE. Germline trimming cut 3 bases from V and 5 bases from J; bases unmatched to any gene: 3. CDR3 coding DNA: TGTGCCAGCAGCTGGGGACAGGGGGAAACTGAAGCTTTCTTT. Amino acid sequence: CASSWGQGETEAFF. Drawing the rest from reference TRBV5-6 and TRBJ1-1, the complete variable domain is DAGVTQSPTHLIKTRGQQVTLRCSPKSGHDTVSWYQQALGQGPQFIFQYYEEEERQRGNFPDRFSGHQFPNYSSELNVNALLLGDSALYLCASSWGQGETEAFFGQGTRLTVV.

The chain uses TRBV10-3 and TRBJ2-1, with D maybe TRBD2 (6 bases). The V end was cut by 4 bases, the J end by 7 bases, with 11 bases between. This CDR3 comprises 13 residues. Germline V lookup: CDR1 ENHRY, CDR2 SYGVKD. The CDR3 nucleotides read TGTGCCATCAGTGTGACGGGAGATAATGAGCAGTTCTTC. Amino acids: CAISVTGDNEQFF.